The 19 T cell receptor beta chains below come from one sample, sequenced in a study of blood T cell repertoires in COVID-19. The repertoire was sequenced with immunoSEQ multiplex PCR; TCRdb's copy has only in-frame clones and lacks some. The sample carries a few hundred thousand clones, over 75% recorded once. The sequencing sample was made of peripheral blood. These receptors were obtained from a human donor in a cohort sampled during active COVID-19.

The rearrangement joins TRBV7-9 to TRBJ1-6; weak D call: TRBD1 (6 bases). Trimming cost V 0 bases and J 0 bases, with 12 bases left between them. Germline V CDR1 and CDR2: SEHNR, FQNEAQ (reference sequence). This CDR3 has 18 amino acids. CDR3 sequence reads: CASSLAQLGGSYNSPLHF. In nucleotides, the CDR3 is TGTGCCAGCAGCTTAGCCCAGCTAGGGGGCTCCTATAATTCACCCCTCCACTTT. Complete variable domain (other parts from reference TRBV7-9 and TRBJ1-6): DTGVSQNPRHKITKRGQNVTFRCDPISEHNRLYWYRQTLGQGPEFLTYFQNEAQLEKSRLLSDRFSAERPKGSFSTLEIQRTEQGDSAMYLCASSLAQLGGSYNSPLHFGNGTRLTVT.

The chain joins TRBV7-9 to TRBJ2-7, with 8 nucleotides matching TRBD1. CDR3 length: 14 residues. V shed 3 bases, J shed 0 bases, and the junction held 1 base outside the gene matches. The V gene's germline CDR1 is SEHNR and CDR2 FQNEAQ (reference sequence). The CDR3 spells CASSLGQASYEQYF. Here the CDR3 DNA reads TGTGCCAGCAGCTTGGGACAGGCCTCCTACGAGCAGTACTTC.

The chain uses TRBV6-5 and TRBJ1-6; TRBD1 matches at 7 bases. Germline CDR1 reads MNHEY; CDR2 reads SVGAGI. The CDR3 is 15 amino acids. J was trimmed by 5 bases and V by 6 bases; bases with no gene match: 7. The CDR3, as DNA: TGTGCCAGCAGGAGACAAGACAGGGATAATTCACCCCTCCACTTT. Translating gives CASRRQDRDNSPLHF.

A few counts support this clone. The chain joins TRBV7-9 to TRBJ1-4; 7 bases are a match to TRBD1. This CDR3 is built from 14 residues. V lost 5 bases, J lost 7 bases, and 7 bases stayed unmatched. The germline V gene has CDR1 SEHNR and CDR2 FQNEAQ (reference sequence). The CDR3 reads CASSPGQWGEKLFF. CDR3 coding DNA: TGTGCCAGCAGCCCGGGACAGTGGGGTGAAAAACTGTTTTTT.

The chain links TRBV7-3 to TRBJ2-6; 12 bases line up with TRBD1. V dropped 5 bases and J dropped 2; count of bases not matched to a gene: 4. The CDR3 loop spans 17 amino acids. Germline-derived CDR1 and CDR2 are SGHTA and FQGTGA. CDR3 protein: CASSLGQGAPGANVLTF. The CDR3 coding sequence is TGTGCCAGCAGCCTGGGACAGGGGGCGCCTGGGGCCAACGTCCTGACTTTC.

This rearrangement joins TRBV3-1 (or the pseudogene TRBV3-2) to TRBJ1-2; D not resolved. The ends were cut back, 0 bases at V and 3 bases at J, with 8 bases in the middle. Germline V gene data show CDR1 as LGHDT and CDR2 as YNNKEL (reference sequence). This CDR3 region has 14 residues. The CDR3 here is CASSQDTGDYGYTF. Written as DNA, the CDR3 is TGTGCCAGCAGCCAAGATACCGGGGACTATGGCTACACCTTC.

The chain uses TRBV27 and TRBJ2-3, with TRBD1 matching over 10 bases. With 0 bases clipped from V and 1 base from J, the junction kept 1 base outside the gene matches. Germline CDR1 and CDR2: MNHEY and SMNVEV (reference sequence). The CDR3 consists of 16 residues. CDR3 amino acids: CASSLSGTGGTDTQYF. CDR3 nucleotide sequence: TGTGCCAGCAGTTTATCGGGGACAGGGGGCACAGATACGCAGTATTTT.

CDR3 amino acids: CASKVYGTGIGEGEKLFF. The CDR3 coding sequence is TGTGCCAGCAAAGTTTATGGGACAGGAATAGGCGAGGGTGAAAAACTGTTTTTT. This sequence joins TRBV27 and TRBJ1-4; TRBD1 agrees at 8 bases. Germline trimming cut 7 bases from V and 7 bases from J; bases unmatched to any gene: 20. This CDR3 contains 18 residues. Looked up from germline, CDR1 is MNHEY and CDR2 is SMNVEV (reference sequence).

The genes are TRBV27 and TRBJ1-4; TRBD1 agrees at 7 bases. This CDR3 contains 15 residues. The germline CDR1 and CDR2 sequences are MNHEY and SMNVEV (reference sequence). V lost 0 bases and J lost 7; bases outside the gene matches: 5. Here the CDR3 reads CASSLSRGLGEKLFF. CDR3 bases: TGTGCCAGCAGTTTATCGAGGGGGCTCGGTGAAAAACTGTTTTTT. The full variable domain, with the rest looked up from reference TRBV27 and TRBJ1-4, is EAQVTQNPRYLITVTGKKLTVTCSQNMNHEYMSWYRQDPGLGLRQIYYSMNVEVTDKGDVPEGYKVSRKEKRNFPLILESPSPNQTSLYFCASSLSRGLGEKLFFGSGTQLSVL.

The chain joins TRBV5-4 to TRBJ2-1; tentatively, D is TRBD2 (7 bases). Trimming removed 7 bases at V and 2 bases at J, with 19 bases between. The CDR3 contains 16 residues. CDR1 is SGHNT and CDR2 is YYREEE in the germline V gene (reference sequence). The CDR3 DNA follows: TGTGCCAGCTCCCCTAGGGGGGGGGTTGCCTACAATGAGCAGTTCTTC. This gives the protein CASSPRGGVAYNEQFF.

The rearrangement joins TRBV24-1 to TRBJ1-1; D may be TRBD1 (6 bases). The CDR3 runs to 16 residues. In germline, CDR1 is KGHDR, CDR2 SFDVKD. V was cut by 6 bases and J by 1 base, with 17 bases left in between. The CDR3 spells CATSQGGGLWNTEAFF. CDR3 DNA sequence: TGTGCCACCAGTCAAGGTGGGGGCTTATGGAACACTGAAGCTTTCTTT.

The chain uses TRBV6-5 and TRBJ2-7; 7 bases are a match to TRBD2. The V and J ends lost 5 bases and 2 bases, in that order; junction bases with no gene match: 9. CDR3 length equals 15 residues. Per the germline V gene, CDR1 is MNHEY and CDR2 is SVGAGI. CDR3 residues: CASSTSGGIPYEQYF. The DNA for the CDR3 is TGTGCCAGCAGTACCTCCGGGGGGATACCCTACGAGCAGTACTTC.

The chain combines TRBV15 with TRBJ1-5; D unresolved. Germline CDR1 is LNHNV and CDR2 is YYDKDF (reference sequence). V was trimmed by 8 bases and J by 4 bases, leaving 15 bases between them. The CDR3 runs 14 residues. CDR3 DNA: TGTGCCACCGAAGTACGGGGAACGAATCAGCCCCAGCATTTT. Translating gives CATEVRGTNQPQHF. Based on the CDR3 plus reference TRBV15 and TRBJ1-5, the full variable domain is DAMVIQNPRYQVTQFGKPVTLSCSQTLNHNVMYWYQQKSSQAPKLLFHYYDKDFNNEADTPDNFQSRRPNTSFCFLDIRSPGLGDTAMYLCATEVRGTNQPQHFGDGTRLSIL.

The chain has TRBV24-1 and TRBJ2-1, with 12 bases fitting TRBD2. With V trimmed by 4 bases and J by 3 bases, 15 bases remained unmatched. The CDR3 consists of 20 residues. Germline loops: CDR1 KGHDR, CDR2 SFDVKD. CDR3 sequence: CATSDPTSGGHDGHYNEQFF. DNA for the CDR3: TGTGCCACCAGTGACCCGACTAGCGGGGGCCACGATGGTCACTACAATGAGCAGTTCTTC.

The genes are TRBV10-2 and TRBJ1-4; 8 bases agree with TRBD1. Germline CDR1 reads WSHSY; CDR2 reads SAAADI. The V and J ends lost 4 bases and 5 bases, in that order; junction bases with no gene match: 6. The CDR3 is 15 residues long. The CDR3 bases are TGCGCCAGCAGTGGGGGACAGGCGTCGAATGAAAAACTGTTTTTT. Translation gives CASSGGQASNEKLFF.

The chain employs TRBV7-3 and TRBJ2-1; possibly TRBD1 for D (6 bases). Germline loops: CDR1 SGHTA, CDR2 FQGTGA. V lost 7 bases and J 8 bases, leaving 21 bases between the germline ends. The CDR3 is 15 residues long. The CDR3 here is CASTLNHGGIDEQFF. As DNA, the CDR3 is TGTGCCAGCACCTTGAACCATGGGGGCATCGATGAGCAGTTCTTC.

This clone was seen a handful of times. CDR3 in amino acids: CASSLRRGADYNSPLHF. CDR3 coding DNA: TGCGCCAGCAGCTTGCGGCGTGGGGCAGACTATAATTCACCCCTCCACTTT. V gene TRBV5-1 combines with J gene TRBJ1-6; a possible D gene is TRBD1 (5 bases). This CDR3 comprises 17 residues. Germline CDR1 and CDR2: SGHRS and YFSETQ. Trimming took 1 base from V and 3 from J, leaving 14 bases between them. Full variable domain (remainder filled in from reference TRBV5-1 and TRBJ1-6): KAGVTQTPRYLIKTRGQQVTLSCSPISGHRSVSWYQQTPGQGLQFLFEYFSETQRNKGNFPGRFSGRQFSNSRSEMNVSTLELGDSALYLCASSLRRGADYNSPLHFGNGTRLTVT.

J is TRBJ1-1 and V is TRBV2, with 7 bases identical to TRBD1. Looked up from germline, CDR1 is SNHLY and CDR2 is FYNNEI. V shed 2 bases, J shed 3 bases, and the junction held 3 bases outside the gene matches. The CDR3 spans 14 residues. The CDR3 coding sequence is TGTGCCAGCAGTGAACAGGGGGTCTACACTGAAGCTTTCTTT. This translates into CASSEQGVYTEAFF.

V usage is TRBV18 and J usage is TRBJ2-7, with 7 nucleotides matching TRBD1. The CDR3 spans 15 residues. J was trimmed by 0 bases and V by 8 bases; bases with no gene match: 10. Per germline, CDR1 KGHSH and CDR2 LQKENI. This CDR3 reads CASAITGEYSYEQYF. In DNA, the CDR3 is TGTGCCAGCGCTATTACAGGGGAATACTCCTACGAGCAGTACTTC.